The clone carrying this T cell receptor (beta chain) has just one count. Trimming stripped 3 bases from V and 2 bases from J, with 16 bases between. The germline V gene encodes CDR1 SGHRS and CDR2 YFSETQ. CDR3 length equals 16 residues. Authors' processing steps: Estimates of nucleated cell counts were drawn from the amplification of reference gene primers. Profiling relied on immunoSEQ multiplex PCR, and the TCRdb table lists in-frame clones only, not all of them. That table gives V, J and clone size, and the DNA gave D and trimming. The sample lists 35,000 to 55,000 clones, roughly 85% occurring once. This sample is drawn from a study of blood T cell repertoires in COVID-19. Study background: From the United States, Italy and Spain came samples of acute and convalescent COVID-19. Sources were T cells, B-cell-depleted T cells, or PBMCs; the material itself was cDNA or gDNA.

The TCR was taken from a woman in her 70s in a cohort sampled during active COVID-19. The chain employs TRBV5-1 and TRBJ2-3, with D tentatively TRBD2 (6 bases). Sequences were obtained from peripheral blood. This CDR3 is CASSSTPGDNTDTQYF. Written as DNA, the CDR3 is TGCGCCAGCAGCTCTACTCCGGGGGATAACACAGATACGCAGTATTTT. The complete variable domain, with remaining parts taken from reference TRBV5-1 and TRBJ2-3, reads KAGVTQTPRYLIKTRGQQVTLSCSPISGHRSVSWYQQTPGQGLQFLFEYFSETQRNKGNFPGRFSGRQFSNSRSEMNVSTLELGDSALYLCASSSTPGDNTDTQYFGPGTRLTVL.